The 32 T cell receptor beta chains in this list originate from one sample, sequenced in a study of T-cell memory formation after mild COVID-19. TCRdb reprocessed the 5' RACE reads with MiXCR, giving one entry per CDR3 protein. Here the sample spans around 110,000 distinct CDR3 sequences, 12% being singletons. The sample consisted of PBMCs or a T cell subset sorted from them (not recorded which). These receptor sequences come from an adult woman who had mild COVID-19 (a few samples of this study predate the infection). Cell type and time point are not known.

This clonotype occurred a few times. The J gene is TRBJ1-1, the V gene TRBV29-1; D is undetermined. This CDR3 contains 10 residues. The germline V and J ends were trimmed by 4 bases and 3 bases, with 3 bases remaining between them. Germline CDR1 reads SQVTM; CDR2 reads ANQGSEA. CDR3 coding DNA: TGCAGCGTTGGCGACACTGAAGCTTTCTTT. This codes for CSVGDTEAFF.

This clonotype was counted between two and nine times. The chain joins TRBV5-4 to TRBJ2-5; unclear D gene. The V end lost 2 bases, the J end lost 4 bases, and 15 bases lay between the germline ends. The V gene's germline CDR1 is SGHNT and CDR2 YYREEE (reference sequence). The CDR3 spans 15 residues. The chain's CDR3 is CASSFRTLKGETQYF. In nucleotides, the CDR3 is TGTGCCAGCAGCTTCCGCACGTTGAAAGGAGAGACCCAGTACTTC.

The rearrangement uses TRBV7-9 and TRBJ2-1; 12 bases line up with TRBD2. With 5 bases clipped from V and 2 bases from J, the junction kept 4 bases outside the gene matches. The CDR3 runs to 16 residues. In germline, CDR1 is SEHNR, CDR2 FQNEAQ (reference sequence). The CDR3 DNA is TGTGCCAGCAGCCCTAGACTAGCGGGAGCCTACAATGAGCAGTTCTTC. The encoded protein is CASSPRLAGAYNEQFF.

The chain carries TRBV7-9 and TRBJ1-1; D not certain. CDR1 and CDR2 (germline): SEHNR, FQNEAQ (reference sequence). The CDR3 totals 12 residues. The V gene lost 7 bases and the J gene lost 8 bases, with 14 bases spanning the gap. The CDR3 DNA reads TGTGCCAGCATGCTATCACTAGACGAAGCTTTCTTT. As protein: CASMLSLDEAFF.

This chain connects TRBV24-1 to TRBJ2-3; the match to TRBD2 covers 10 bases. In germline, CDR1 is KGHDR, CDR2 SFDVKD. There are 17 residues in the CDR3. The J segment lost 2 bases and the V segment lost 1 base, leaving 5 bases of the junction unmatched. CDR3 in DNA: TGTGCCACCAGTGATTTCCGGACTAGCGGTGCCACAGATACGCAGTATTTT. Translating gives CATSDFRTSGATDTQYF.

The rearrangement links TRBV18 to TRBJ1-2; D call uncertain. This CDR3 region has 14 residues. Germline loops: CDR1 KGHSH, CDR2 LQKENI. The V and J ends lost 3 bases and 4 bases respectively, with 12 bases between them. This CDR3 reads CASSPFEDPYGYTF. The CDR3 bases are TGTGCCAGCTCACCGTTCGAGGATCCCTATGGCTACACCTTC.

The chain joins TRBV15 to TRBJ2-7; TRBD1 is a possible D gene (6 bases). Trimming pared 5 bases from V and 1 base from J, leaving 9 bases between. CDR1 and CDR2 from the germline V gene are LNHNV and YYDKDF (reference sequence). The CDR3 has 13 residues. CDR3 protein: CATSLDSSYEQYF. The CDR3 region has the DNA TGTGCCACCAGCCTGGACAGTTCCTACGAGCAGTACTTC.

This chain joins TRBV21-1 and TRBJ2-3; no DNA check was done on the table's D call, TRBD2. TRBV21-1 represents a pseudogene. CDR3 length: 17 amino acids. The CDR3 here is CASSPSYPGECTDTQYF. The CDR3 DNA reads TGTGCCAGCAGCCCCAGCTATCCGGGAGAGTGCACAGATACGCAGTATTTT.

This chain joins TRBV6-5 and TRBJ2-7; tentatively, D is TRBD1 or TRBD2 (5 bases each). Germline CDR1 MNHEY, CDR2 SVGAGI. The V gene lost 2 bases and the J gene lost 4 bases, with 15 bases spanning the gap. This CDR3 is 15 amino acids long. CDR3 loop: CASSYVGQGVYEQYF. CDR3 in DNA: TGTGCCAGCAGTTACGTCGGGCAGGGAGTGTACGAGCAGTACTTC.

This clonotype was detected only a few times. CDR3 in amino acids: CASTNTGGMDEQFF. CDR3 nucleotide sequence: TGTGCCAGCACCAACACAGGGGGCATGGATGAGCAGTTCTTC. The chain employs TRBV9 and TRBJ2-1; 9 nucleotides agree with TRBD1. Germline values: CDR1 SGDLS, CDR2 YYNGEE. V shed 6 bases and J 8 bases; nucleotides not matched to a gene: 9. This CDR3 is 14 amino acids long.

The chain employs TRBV12-5 and TRBJ2-7, with 8 nucleotides matching TRBD1. V shed 5 bases and J 3 bases; nucleotides not matched to a gene: 3. The germline gives CDR1 LGHNT, CDR2 FRNRAP. This CDR3 has 13 amino acids. CDR3 region: CASGGQGHYEQYF. DNA for the CDR3: TGTGCTAGTGGTGGACAGGGACACTACGAGCAGTACTTC.

The CDR3 DNA sequence: TGTGCCAGCAGCGCCTATCAAACCGGGACAACGTACAATGAGCAGTTCTTC. Its protein product is CASSAYQTGTTYNEQFF. The V call is TRBV21-1, the J call TRBJ2-1; the table gives TRBD1 as D, unverified against the DNA. TRBV21-1 represents a pseudogene. The CDR3 runs to 17 residues.

The chain combines TRBV6-5 with TRBJ2-3; 10 bases fit TRBD2. Germline V lookup: CDR1 MNHEY, CDR2 SVGAGI. The CDR3 sequence is 17 residues long. V gave up 4 bases and J gave up 1 base; unmatched junction bases: 8. CDR3 coding DNA: TGTGCCAGCAGTTGGCTAGCGGGAGAGGAGGGCACAGATACGCAGTATTTT. Protein: CASSWLAGEEGTDTQYF.

CDR3 amino acids: CSVEERGQGRLFF. As DNA, the CDR3 is TGCAGCGTTGAAGAAAGGGGCCAGGGTCGGCTGTTTTTT. The chain uses TRBV29-1 and TRBJ1-4; a weak D match, TRBD1 (5 bases). This CDR3 has 13 amino acids. V shed 0 bases and J shed 14 bases, with 16 bases lying between them. Germline V gives CDR1 SQVTM, CDR2 ANQGSEA.

This clonotype was seen a few times. V and J are TRBV29-1 and TRBJ2-5; D is unresolved. V lost 4 bases, J lost 5 bases, and 14 bases lay in between. Germline-derived CDR1 and CDR2 are SQVTM and ANQGSEA. The CDR3 spans 13 residues. CDR3 sequence reads: CSVGRIGRETQYF. CDR3 in DNA: TGCAGCGTTGGTAGGATTGGTAGGGAGACCCAGTACTTC.

This chain uses TRBV9 with TRBJ2-3, with 12 bases identical to TRBD2. The CDR3 is made up of 16 amino acids. Germline values: CDR1 SGDLS, CDR2 YYNGEE. With 3 bases clipped from V and 0 bases from J, the junction kept 2 bases outside the gene matches. CDR3 nucleotide sequence: TGTGCCAGCAGCGAGACTAGCGGGGGAAGCACAGATACGCAGTATTTT. Translated: CASSETSGGSTDTQYF.

The chain links TRBV12-3 or TRBV12-4 to TRBJ2-1; D is perhaps TRBD2 (5 bases). Trimming left V 3 bases short and J 5 bases short, with 20 bases between. The CDR3 runs 17 residues. CDR3 sequence: CASSFSLVASRNNEQFF. Here the CDR3 DNA reads TGTGCCAGCAGTTTCTCGCTGGTCGCTAGCCGTAACAATGAGCAGTTCTTC.

J is TRBJ2-7 and V is TRBV20-1, with TRBD1 identical over 7 bases. Per the germline V gene, CDR1 is DFQATT and CDR2 is SNEGSKA (reference sequence). The CDR3 covers 13 residues. V was pared by 6 bases and J by 5 bases, with 10 bases of the junction left unmatched. The CDR3 here is CSAPRDRSNEQYF. The CDR3 DNA is TGCAGTGCCCCTCGGGACAGAAGCAACGAGCAGTACTTC.

This clonotype was detected many times. The chain recombines TRBV7-2 with TRBJ2-1; tentative D call: TRBD2 (6 bases). Germline assignment: CDR1 SGHTA and CDR2 FQGNSA. Trimming left V 1 base short and J 4 bases short, with 11 bases between. CDR3 size: 15 residues. The CDR3 is CASSLGISGYNEQFF. The CDR3 DNA sequence: TGTGCCAGCAGCTTAGGTATTAGCGGATACAATGAGCAGTTCTTC.

The chain is built from TRBV7-2 and TRBJ2-5; TRBD1 might be the D (5 bases). The CDR3 loop spans 15 amino acids. CDR1 and CDR2 from the germline V gene are SGHTA and FQGNSA. Trimming took off 4 bases at V and 1 base at J, with 13 bases between the two ends. The CDR3 region is CASSWQGGVQETQYF. In DNA, the CDR3 is TGTGCCAGCAGCTGGCAGGGCGGAGTCCAAGAGACCCAGTACTTC.

The chain joins TRBV27 to TRBJ2-1, with 11 nucleotides matching TRBD2. The CDR3 covers 13 residues. Germline assignment: CDR1 MNHEY and CDR2 SMNVEV (reference sequence). Germline trimming cut 10 bases from V and 5 bases from J; bases unmatched to any gene: 4. The CDR3 sequence: CATGLAEDNEQFF. As DNA, the CDR3 is TGTGCCACGGGACTAGCGGAAGACAATGAGCAGTTCTTC.

The sample holds a few counts of this clonotype. The CDR3 bases are TGTGCCAGCAGCGTAGGGAGCGGGGGCTACAATGAGCAGTTCTTC. Its protein is CASSVGSGGYNEQFF. The gene calls are TRBV9 and TRBJ2-1, with 8 bases identical to TRBD2. The V segment lost 0 bases and the J segment 3 bases; nucleotides outside the gene matches: 2. This CDR3 is 15 amino acids long. Germline CDR1 SGDLS, CDR2 YYNGEE.

The chain employs TRBV27 and TRBJ2-5, with a tentative D call TRBD1 (5 bases). Germline CDR1 MNHEY, CDR2 SMNVEV (reference sequence). CDR3 length: 12 residues. Trimming cost V 4 bases and J 5 bases, with 8 bases left between them. The CDR3 protein is CASSSRQETQYF. The DNA of the CDR3 is TGTGCCAGCAGTTCTAGACAGGAGACCCAGTACTTC.

The rearrangement uses TRBV12-3 or TRBV12-4 and TRBJ2-7; D is possibly TRBD2 (5 bases). Trimming pared 5 bases from V and 0 bases from J, leaving 20 bases between. There are 17 residues in the CDR3. CDR3 nucleotide sequence: TGTGCCAGCAGTCAAACTAGATTGGGCGTTAGCTCCTACGAGCAGTACTTC. Translated: CASSQTRLGVSSYEQYF.

This clonotype was detected a few times. This chain joins TRBV29-1 and TRBJ2-7; D perhaps matches TRBD2 (6 bases). The length of the CDR3 is 13 residues. V was cut by 7 bases and J by 1 base, with 14 bases left in between. From germline, CDR1 is SQVTM and CDR2 ANQGSEA. The CDR3 here is CSGTPGESYEQYF. CDR3 bases: TGCAGCGGTACACCGGGAGAGTCCTACGAGCAGTACTTC.

This clonotype was counted a few times. V is TRBV11-2 and J is TRBJ2-3; TRBD2 aligns across 8 bases. Germline lookup yields CDR1 SGHAT and CDR2 FQNNGV. With V trimmed by 3 bases and J by 0 bases, 8 bases remained unmatched. The CDR3 runs 17 residues. The CDR3 loop reads CASSFAGLAESTDTQYF. The CDR3 DNA follows: TGTGCCAGCAGCTTTGCCGGACTAGCAGAAAGCACAGATACGCAGTATTTT.

This clonotype was observed a handful of times. The chain uses TRBV29-1 and TRBJ2-2; the match to TRBD1 covers 7 bases. This CDR3 is 15 amino acids long. J gave up 2 bases and V 6 bases, and 9 bases lay outside the gene matches. Per germline, CDR1 SQVTM and CDR2 ANQGSEA. The CDR3 sequence: CSVETGTRNTGELFF. The CDR3 nucleotides read TGCAGCGTAGAGACAGGGACAAGAAACACCGGGGAGCTGTTTTTT.

The sample holds many counts of this clonotype. The chain couples TRBV4-1 to TRBJ2-2; tentative D call: TRBD2 (7 bases). The germline CDR1 and CDR2 sequences are MGHRA and YSYEKL. V dropped 0 bases and J dropped 6 bases, with 14 bases sitting between them. This CDR3 is 16 amino acids long. CDR3 in amino acids: CASSQERGALPGELFF. The CDR3 DNA reads as TGCGCCAGCAGCCAAGAACGGGGGGCGCTCCCCGGGGAGCTGTTTTTT.

CDR3 sequence: CASSPQDYTDGYTF. The CDR3 DNA reads as TGTGCCAGCAGTCCACAGGATTATACGGATGGCTACACCTTC. This chain connects TRBV27 to TRBJ1-2, with a tentative D call TRBD1 (5 bases). The CDR3 loop spans 14 amino acids. With 5 bases removed from V and 6 bases from J, the gap between germline ends came to 16 bases. Germline assignment: CDR1 MNHEY and CDR2 SMNVEV (reference sequence).

In its sample, this clonotype was seen many times. The rearrangement joins TRBV7-9 to TRBJ2-4, with 10 bases aligning to TRBD2. Germline loops: CDR1 SEHNR, CDR2 FQNEAQ (reference sequence). The V segment lost 5 bases and the J segment 2 bases; nucleotides outside the gene matches: 15. CDR3 length: 19 residues. In DNA form, the CDR3 reads TGTGCCAGCAGCGACCCCCAGCGGGAGGGCCAGTGGACCAAAAACATTCAGTACTTC. Its translation: CASSDPQREGQWTKNIQYF.

This clonotype has ten or more counts. The J gene is TRBJ2-7, the V gene TRBV12-3 or TRBV12-4, with D tentatively TRBD2 (5 bases). This CDR3 spans 11 amino acids. The V and J ends lost 5 bases and 4 bases respectively, with 6 bases between them. As DNA, the CDR3 is TGTGCCAGCAGTGGACTGTACGAGCAGTACTTC. It encodes CASSGLYEQYF.

This clonotype was counted only a few times. The genes are TRBV29-1 and TRBJ1-3; maybe TRBD1 (6 bases). V was pared by 0 bases and J by 1 base, with 16 bases between. This CDR3 contains 17 residues. Germline assignment: CDR1 SQVTM and CDR2 ANQGSEA. The CDR3 bases are TGCAGCGTTGAAGATTTTGGACAGCCAAATTCTGGAAACACCATATATTTT. Amino acid sequence: CSVEDFGQPNSGNTIYF.